This paragraph covers one T cell receptor beta chain sequence. This entry belongs to a study of shared T cell receptors in the human thymus. Profiled with immunoSEQ multiplex PCR; TCRdb holds only in-frame clones, not every one. The profile covers fewer than 700,000 clones, with 88% appearing a single time and 0.008% to 0.011% taken by the ten largest. The CDR3 loop spans 13 amino acids. The germline V gene has CDR1 MGHDK and CDR2 SYGVNS. J lost 4 bases, V lost 6 bases, and 5 bases had no gene match. Another study also made use of these data, one on human thymus T cells. From that second work: Related research has reported that thymic repertoires overlap highly among unrelated individuals.

This receptor was identified in a boy in the first two years of life with a congenital heart defect. The chain employs TRBV25-1 and TRBJ1-2; TRBD1 matches at 7 bases. The sequenced material came from thymocytes. The chain's CDR3 is CASRADRAYGYTF. The CDR3 region has the DNA TGTGCCAGCAGGGCTGACAGGGCCTATGGCTACACCTTC.